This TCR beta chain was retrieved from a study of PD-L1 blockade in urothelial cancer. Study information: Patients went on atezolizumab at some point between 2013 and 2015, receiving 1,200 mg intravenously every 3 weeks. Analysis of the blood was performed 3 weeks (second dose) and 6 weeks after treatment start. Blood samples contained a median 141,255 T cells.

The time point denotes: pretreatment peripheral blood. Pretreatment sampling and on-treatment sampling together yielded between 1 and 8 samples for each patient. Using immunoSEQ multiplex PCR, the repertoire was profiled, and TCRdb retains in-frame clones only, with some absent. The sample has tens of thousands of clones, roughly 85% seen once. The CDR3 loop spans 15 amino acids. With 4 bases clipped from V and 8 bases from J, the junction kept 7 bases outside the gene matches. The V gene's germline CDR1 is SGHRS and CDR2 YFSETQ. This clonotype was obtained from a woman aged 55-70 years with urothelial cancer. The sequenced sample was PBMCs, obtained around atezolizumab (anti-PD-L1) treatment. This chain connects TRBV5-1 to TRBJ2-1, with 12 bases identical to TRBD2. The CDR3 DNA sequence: TGCGCCAGCAGCGCCGGACTAGCGGGGCTAGATGAGCAGTTCTTC. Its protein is CASSAGLAGLDEQFF.